Presented here are 11 T cell receptor beta chains from one specimen sequenced in a study of cytomegalovirus exposure and HLA in healthy donors. The study ran its PCR with 60 Vbeta and 13 Jbeta primers. Repertoires were generated with immunoSEQ multiplex PCR, while TCRdb's copy carries only in-frame clones and drops some. The sample has about 100,000 clones; around four fifths are singletons. The sequencing input was PBMCs. Every receptor here comes from a woman in her fifties or sixties in good health and CMV-seronegative.

The rearrangement links TRBV4-3 to TRBJ2-7, with a tentative D call TRBD1 (5 bases). Germline assignment: CDR1 LGHNA and CDR2 YSLEER. Trimming pared 1 base from V and 4 bases from J, leaving 11 bases between. This CDR3 contains 14 residues. The CDR3 here is CASSQAWGPYEQYF. The CDR3 region has the DNA TGCGCCAGCAGCCAAGCATGGGGCCCATACGAGCAGTACTTC.

This chain connects TRBV29-1 to TRBJ1-1, with 7 positions matching TRBD1. Per the germline V gene, CDR1 is SQVTM and CDR2 is ANQGSEA. V lost 6 bases and J lost 4; bases outside the gene matches: 8. This CDR3 has 13 amino acids. The CDR3, as DNA: TGCAGCGTCGAGACAGGGTTAGGCACTGAAGCTTTCTTT. It codes for CSVETGLGTEAFF.

V gene TRBV7-2 combines with J gene TRBJ1-6; D call uncertain. V was cut by 3 bases and J by 10 bases, with 16 bases left in between. The V gene's germline CDR1 is SGHTA and CDR2 FQGNSA. This CDR3 has 15 amino acids. The CDR3 bases are TGTGCCAGCAGCTTGGAGGGCCTCATGGCCTCACCCCTCCACTTT. Translation gives CASSLEGLMASPLHF.

This clone appeared once. V and J are TRBV19 and TRBJ1-4; no reliable D call. V dropped 5 bases and J dropped 0 bases, with 13 bases sitting between them. The CDR3 is 16 residues long. Per germline, CDR1 LNHDA and CDR2 SQIVND (reference sequence). The CDR3 DNA follows: TGTGCCAGTAGTTTCTTGGAGTATCCAACTAATGAAAAACTGTTTTTT. Its translation: CASSFLEYPTNEKLFF.

The chain couples TRBV4-1 to TRBJ2-7; 7 bases match TRBD2. The germline V gene encodes CDR1 MGHRA and CDR2 YSYEKL. After removal of 6 bases from V and 5 bases from J, the junction contained 13 bases not matched to a gene. The CDR3 spans 15 residues. The CDR3 here is CASSPVLAAGDEQYF. The CDR3 DNA follows: TGCGCCAGCAGTCCCGTTCTAGCGGCCGGCGACGAGCAGTACTTC.

The chain carries TRBV5-4 and TRBJ2-1; a possible D gene is TRBD1 (5 bases). The CDR3 contains 14 residues. CDR1 and CDR2 (germline): SGHNT, YYREEE (reference sequence). V was pared by 4 bases and J by 5 bases, with 13 bases between. CDR3 amino acids: CASSLLAGNNEQFF. In nucleotides, the CDR3 is TGTGCCAGCAGCCTCCTTGCAGGGAACAATGAGCAGTTCTTC. The whole variable domain, filled in from reference TRBV5-4 and TRBJ2-1, reads ETGVTQSPTHLIKTRGQQVTLRCSSQSGHNTVSWYQQALGQGPQFIFQYYREEENGRGNFPPRFSGLQFPNYSSELNVNALELDDSALYLCASSLLAGNNEQFFGPGTRLTVL.

CDR3 sequence: CASSRGLAGASYNEQFF. The CDR3, as DNA: TGTGCCAGCAGTCGCGGACTAGCGGGGGCCTCCTACAATGAGCAGTTCTTC. The chain recombines TRBV7-8 with TRBJ2-1; 13 bases are shared with TRBD2. V lost 6 bases to trimming and J lost 0 bases; unmatched junction nucleotides: 5. Germline V gene lookup returns CDR1 SGHVS and CDR2 FQNEAQ. There are 17 residues in the CDR3.

V usage is TRBV10-1 and J usage is TRBJ1-1; D call uncertain. Trimming removed 3 bases at V and 3 bases at J, with 11 bases between. Germline V gives CDR1 WNHNN, CDR2 SYGVQD (reference sequence). CDR3 length equals 14 residues. CDR3 bases: TGCGCCAGCAGTGACCGCGTATCTTACACTGAAGCTTTCTTT. Its translation is CASSDRVSYTEAFF.

The chain links TRBV5-6 to TRBJ1-2, with 9 positions matching TRBD1. The J segment lost 4 bases and the V segment lost 4 bases, leaving 8 bases of the junction unmatched. The CDR3 is 15 amino acids. Germline V gene sequence: CDR1 SGHDT, CDR2 YYEEEE. The CDR3 is CASSPQGAAAYGYTF. The CDR3, as DNA: TGTGCCAGCAGCCCACAGGGGGCAGCGGCCTATGGCTACACCTTC.

V is TRBV4-1 and J is TRBJ2-2; perhaps TRBD1 as D (5 bases). The V gene lost 2 bases and the J gene lost 0 bases, with 25 bases spanning the gap. This CDR3 comprises 21 residues. The germline V gene encodes CDR1 MGHRA and CDR2 YSYEKL. CDR3 in DNA: TGCGCCAGCAGCCAACCGCCGATTAAAGGGGCCCTAAGTGCGAACACCGGGGAGCTGTTTTTT. It yields the protein CASSQPPIKGALSANTGELFF.

This clone was found a few times. The chain combines TRBV18 with TRBJ1-1, with D unclear. The length of the CDR3 is 14 residues. The V end was cut by 3 bases, the J end by 1 base, with 9 bases between. Germline CDR1 reads KGHSH; CDR2 reads LQKENI. For the CDR3, the DNA is TGTGCCAGCTCACCGCCCATGGCGAACACTGAAGCTTTCTTT. This sequence encodes CASSPPMANTEAFF.